This TCR beta chain originates from a study of cytomegalovirus exposure and HLA in healthy donors. A multiplex PCR was run with 60 Vbeta primers and 13 Jbeta primers. This table comes from immunoSEQ multiplex PCR, and its TCRdb copy is limited to in-frame clones, with some not included. The table lists approximately 250,000 clones, roughly 85% of them singletons, with 0.2% to 0.25% in the top ten. This CDR3 comprises 13 residues. V shed 10 bases and J shed 2 bases, with 11 bases lying between them. The germline gives CDR1 SNHLY, CDR2 FYNNEI. The sequencing sample was made of PBMCs. The V and J genes are TRBV2 and TRBJ2-2, with D perhaps TRBD1 (5 bases). The clonotype was recovered from a girl aged 2-9 years in good health and CMV-seronegative. The CDR3 protein is CATQGSNTGELFF. The CDR3 DNA follows: TGTGCCACCCAGGGCTCCAACACCGGGGAGCTGTTTTTT.